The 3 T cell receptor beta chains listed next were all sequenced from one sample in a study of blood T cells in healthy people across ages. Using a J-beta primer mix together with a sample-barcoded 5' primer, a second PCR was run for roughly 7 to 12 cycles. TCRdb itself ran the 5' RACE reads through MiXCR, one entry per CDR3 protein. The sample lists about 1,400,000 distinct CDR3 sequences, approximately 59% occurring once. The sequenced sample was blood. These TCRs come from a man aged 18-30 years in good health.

CDR3 coding DNA: TGTGCCAGCAGTTTATTGGGGGACACCCTCTACGAGCAGTACTTC. The encoded protein is CASSLLGDTLYEQYF. The chain couples TRBV27 to TRBJ2-7, with a weak D call TRBD1 (6 bases). Trimming stripped 1 base from V and 3 bases from J, with 13 bases between. The length of the CDR3 is 15 residues. CDR1 and CDR2 from the germline V gene are MNHEY and SMNVEV (reference sequence).

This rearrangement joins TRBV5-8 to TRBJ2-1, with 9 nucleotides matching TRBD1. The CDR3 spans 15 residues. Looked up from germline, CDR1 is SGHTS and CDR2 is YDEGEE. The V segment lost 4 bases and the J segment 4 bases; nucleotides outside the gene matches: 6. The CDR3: CASSVGQGPYNEQFF. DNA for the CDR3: TGTGCCAGCAGCGTGGGACAGGGCCCTTACAATGAGCAGTTCTTC.

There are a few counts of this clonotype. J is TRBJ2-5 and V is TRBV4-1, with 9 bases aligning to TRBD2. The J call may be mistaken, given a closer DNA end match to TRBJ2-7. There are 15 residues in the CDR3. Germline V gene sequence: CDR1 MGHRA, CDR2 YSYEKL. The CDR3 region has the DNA TGCGCCAGCAGCCAAGTTCTAGCGGGATATTACGAGCAGTACTTC. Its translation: CASSQVLAGYYEQYF.